This entry lists 27 T cell receptor beta chains sequenced from one sample in a study of blood T cell repertoires in COVID-19. Data came from immunoSEQ multiplex PCR; TCRdb stores just in-frame clones and leaves some out. The sample consists of some 150,000 clones, roughly 81% of them appearing once. The specimen was peripheral blood. The origin of the receptors is a human donor with acute or convalescent COVID-19. The donor label of this sample is uncertain.

About this clone: Distinct nucleotide sequences in the sample also encode this CDR3. The gene calls are TRBV2 and TRBJ1-2, with D possibly TRBD1 on 5 matching bases. The CDR3 runs 13 residues. V dropped 1 base and J dropped 4 bases, with 7 bases sitting between them. Germline V gene lookup returns CDR1 SNHLY and CDR2 FYNNEI. The CDR3 region has the DNA TGTGCCAGCAGTGAAGGGGGGGGCTATGGCTACACCTTC. Amino acid sequence: CASSEGGGYGYTF. The full variable domain, rest sourced from reference TRBV2 and TRBJ1-2, is EPEVTQTPSHQVTQMGQEVILRCVPISNHLYFYWYRQILGQKVEFLVSFYNNEISEKSEIFDDQFSVERPDGSNFTLKIRSTKLEDSAMYFCASSEGGGYGYTFGSGTRLTVV.

The J gene is TRBJ1-2, the V gene TRBV3-1 (or the pseudogene TRBV3-2); D uncertain. The germline V gene encodes CDR1 LGHDT and CDR2 YNNKEL (reference sequence). There are 18 residues in the CDR3. V was cut by 4 bases and J by 8 bases, with 29 bases left in between. CDR3 bases: TGTGCCAGCAGCCGAACAGTCCGGATGCAGTGGGAGGCAGACGGCTACACCTTC. It encodes CASSRTVRMQWEADGYTF.

This chain uses TRBV5-4 with TRBJ2-7, with 9 bases matching TRBD1. This CDR3 has 13 amino acids. Per germline, CDR1 SGHNT and CDR2 YYREEE (reference sequence). After removal of 4 bases from V and 9 bases from J, the junction contained 8 bases not matched to a gene. The CDR3 reads CASSPQGASWQYF. The CDR3 region has the DNA TGTGCCAGCAGCCCACAGGGGGCATCGTGGCAGTACTTC.

This chain joins TRBV25-1 and TRBJ2-5, with 12 bases matching TRBD2. Per the germline V gene, CDR1 is MGHDK and CDR2 is SYGVNS. This CDR3 has 16 residues. Trimming at V came to 2 bases and at J to 5 bases, leaving 6 bases not matched to a gene. The CDR3 reads CASSELTSGGRETQYF. The CDR3 DNA follows: TGTGCCAGCAGTGAACTGACTAGCGGGGGCCGGGAGACCCAGTACTTC.

The V gene is TRBV7-2, the J gene TRBJ1-4; TRBD1 matches at 10 bases. CDR3 length: 15 residues. Germline V gene lookup returns CDR1 SGHTA and CDR2 FQGNSA. V lost 5 bases, J lost 7 bases, and 7 bases stayed unmatched. Written as DNA, the CDR3 is TGTGCCAGCAGCCCGGGACAGGGGCGAACTGAAAAACTGTTTTTT. Translating it yields CASSPGQGRTEKLFF.

The chain employs TRBV7-2 and TRBJ2-7; 10 bases fit TRBD2. Trimming cost V 4 bases and J 3 bases; bases outside gene matches: 0. The CDR3 length is 13 residues. From germline, CDR1 is SGHTA and CDR2 FQGNSA. The CDR3 coding sequence is TGTGCCAGCAGCTGGACTAGCGGCTACGAGCAGTACTTC. It codes for CASSWTSGYEQYF.

This chain connects TRBV6-5 to TRBJ1-2; no clear D. The CDR3 covers 14 residues. Germline CDR1 reads MNHEY; CDR2 reads SVGAGI. Trimming took 9 bases from V and 3 from J, leaving 17 bases between them. CDR3 sequence reads: CASSRVPEDYGYTF. CDR3 nucleotides: TGTGCCAGTAGCCGGGTCCCGGAGGACTATGGCTACACCTTC.

The chain uses TRBV6-5 and TRBJ1-2, with TRBD1 as a possible D gene (6 bases). Trimming cost V 2 bases and J 5 bases, with 9 bases left between them. The CDR3 runs 13 residues. The V gene's germline CDR1 is MNHEY and CDR2 SVGAGI. CDR3 sequence: CASSYGQPYGYTF. As DNA, the CDR3 is TGTGCCAGCAGTTACGGACAGCCTTATGGCTACACCTTC.

This chain uses TRBV10-3 with TRBJ1-1; a weak D match, TRBD1 (5 bases). Looked up from germline, CDR1 is ENHRY and CDR2 is SYGVKD. This CDR3 comprises 15 residues. V was pared by 0 bases and J by 2 bases, with 10 bases between. The DNA for the CDR3 is TGTGCCATCAGTGAGTCCGGCAGGGAAAACACTGAAGCTTTCTTT. This codes for CAISESGRENTEAFF.

The chain links TRBV27 to TRBJ1-1; D may be TRBD1 (6 bases). Germline values: CDR1 MNHEY, CDR2 SMNVEV (reference sequence). CDR3 length equals 14 residues. V was clipped by 6 bases and J by 10 bases, with 21 bases between them. The chain's CDR3 is CASSQTPTGTGAFF. The CDR3, as DNA: TGTGCCAGCAGCCAAACTCCTACAGGGACGGGAGCTTTCTTT.

This chain links TRBV24-1 with TRBJ2-5; 7 bases are a match to TRBD1. With 3 bases clipped from V and 1 base from J, the junction kept 7 bases outside the gene matches. CDR1 and CDR2 (germline): KGHDR, SFDVKD. The CDR3 has 16 amino acids. The CDR3 sequence is CATSDPLRQGQETQYF. CDR3 DNA sequence: TGTGCCACCAGTGATCCCCTCAGACAGGGCCAAGAGACCCAGTACTTC.

CDR3 sequence: CATSDSGTGAGYGYTF. The CDR3 DNA follows: TGTGCCACCAGTGATTCGGGGACAGGGGCGGGCTATGGCTACACCTTC. The rearrangement uses TRBV24-1 and TRBJ1-2, with 10 bases that match TRBD1. V was clipped by 2 bases and J by 4 bases; unmatched bases: 6. This CDR3 is built from 16 residues. Germline-derived CDR1 and CDR2 are KGHDR and SFDVKD.

This clone was seen only a few times. The chain links TRBV5-8 to TRBJ2-4; D unclear. Trimming took off 2 bases at V and 1 base at J, with 7 bases between the two ends. There are 14 residues in the CDR3. The germline V gene encodes CDR1 SGHTS and CDR2 YDEGEE. This CDR3 is CASSFKRAKNIQYF. In DNA form, the CDR3 reads TGTGCCAGCAGCTTCAAGAGGGCCAAAAACATTCAGTACTTC.

This clone appeared a few times. The V gene is TRBV7-8, the J gene TRBJ2-7, with TRBD2 matching 8 bases. J gave up 2 bases and V 5 bases, and 11 bases lay outside the gene matches. The germline V gene encodes CDR1 SGHVS and CDR2 FQNEAQ. This CDR3 has 16 amino acids. In DNA, the CDR3 is TGTGCCAGCAGCCCAAGCGGGTCAGCGGGGGCCTACGAGCAGTACTTC. Translating gives CASSPSGSAGAYEQYF.

The rearrangement joins TRBV15 to TRBJ2-5; maybe TRBD2 (5 bases). The CDR3 has 15 residues. Germline V CDR1 and CDR2: LNHNV, YYDKDF (reference sequence). Trimming took off 4 bases at V and 1 base at J, with 13 bases between the two ends. CDR3 sequence reads: CATSNRGWGQETQYF. In DNA form, the CDR3 reads TGTGCCACCAGCAACAGAGGGTGGGGCCAAGAGACCCAGTACTTC.

This CDR3 is CASSLGEYEQYF. The DNA of the CDR3 is TGTGCCAGCAGCTTAGGAGAGTACGAGCAGTACTTC. This rearrangement joins TRBV11-2 to TRBJ2-7; D is undetermined. Germline V gene lookup returns CDR1 SGHAT and CDR2 FQNNGV. V lost 1 base and J 4 bases, leaving 5 bases between the germline ends. The CDR3 is 12 residues long.

This clone was seen more than once but under ten times. This chain connects TRBV2 to TRBJ2-2, with 7 bases aligning to TRBD1. CDR3 length equals 15 residues. The germline gives CDR1 SNHLY, CDR2 FYNNEI. The V and J ends lost 7 bases and 4 bases, in that order; junction bases with no gene match: 9. CDR3 sequence: CASTETGLGTGELFF. For the CDR3, the DNA is TGTGCCAGCACCGAGACAGGGTTGGGCACCGGGGAGCTGTTTTTT.

The V call is TRBV18, the J call TRBJ1-2; no firm D call. The CDR3 runs to 15 residues. V lost 3 bases, J lost 3 bases, and 14 bases lay in between. The germline gives CDR1 KGHSH, CDR2 LQKENI. The CDR3 coding sequence is TGTGCCAGCTCACCCCAGGCCGGGGTAGACTATGGCTACACCTTC. It specifies CASSPQAGVDYGYTF.

The chain recombines TRBV7-9 with TRBJ2-1; TRBD2 matches at 7 bases. Germline trimming cut 5 bases from V and 7 bases from J; bases unmatched to any gene: 14. CDR1 and CDR2 from the germline V gene are SEHNR and FQNEAQ (reference sequence). This CDR3 comprises 16 residues. The CDR3 here is CASSPPLGSGDNEQFF. The CDR3 DNA reads as TGTGCCAGCAGCCCTCCTTTAGGGAGCGGGGATAATGAGCAGTTCTTC.

The CDR3 here is CASSLGQGSGYGYTF. DNA of the CDR3: TGCGCCAGCAGCTTGGGTCAGGGGAGTGGCTATGGCTACACCTTC. J is TRBJ1-2 and V is TRBV5-1; D might be TRBD1 (6 bases). The V end lost 0 bases, the J end lost 4 bases, and 13 bases lay between the germline ends. CDR1 SGHRS and CDR2 YFSETQ come from the germline V gene. The CDR3 runs to 15 residues. The full variable domain, with the rest looked up from reference TRBV5-1 and TRBJ1-2, is KAGVTQTPRYLIKTRGQQVTLSCSPISGHRSVSWYQQTPGQGLQFLFEYFSETQRNKGNFPGRFSGRQFSNSRSEMNVSTLELGDSALYLCASSLGQGSGYGYTFGSGTRLTVV.

The rearrangement joins TRBV9 to TRBJ2-5, with 10 bases lining up with TRBD1. CDR1 is SGDLS and CDR2 is YYNGEE in the germline V gene. Trimming removed 4 bases from V and 3 bases from J; junction bases left unmatched: 6. This CDR3 is built from 15 residues. The CDR3 spells CASSLPGQGEETQYF. CDR3 coding DNA: TGTGCCAGCAGCCTCCCTGGACAGGGGGAAGAGACCCAGTACTTC.

The rearrangement joins TRBV4-1 to TRBJ2-4; tentative D call: TRBD2 (6 bases). Germline V CDR1 and CDR2: MGHRA, YSYEKL. This CDR3 spans 17 amino acids. The V end was cut by 1 base, the J end by 1 base, with 14 bases between. The CDR3 nucleotides are TGCGCCAGCAGCCAAGGGGAGGAGGCGGGGGCCAAAAACATTCAGTACTTC. Amino acid sequence: CASSQGEEAGAKNIQYF.

This rearrangement joins TRBV28 to TRBJ1-4, with a possible D match to TRBD1 (6 bases). The germline gives CDR1 MDHEN, CDR2 SYDVKM. CDR3 length: 14 amino acids. Trimming shortened V by 7 bases and J by 4 bases, and 13 bases separated the two germline ends. The CDR3 bases are TGTGCCAGCACCACAACAGGGATTAATGAAAAACTGTTTTTT. Translating it yields CASTTTGINEKLFF.

V gene TRBV5-1 combines with J gene TRBJ1-2, with D perhaps TRBD1 (6 bases). In germline, CDR1 is SGHRS, CDR2 YFSETQ. V was cut by 1 base and J by 2 bases, with 12 bases left in between. The CDR3 sequence is 15 residues long. The CDR3 spells CASSLNAGANYGYTF. CDR3 DNA: TGCGCCAGCAGCTTGAACGCGGGGGCGAACTATGGCTACACCTTC.

The rearrangement links TRBV6-5 to TRBJ1-2, with TRBD1 as a possible D gene (5 bases). Germline CDR1 MNHEY, CDR2 SVGAGI. V lost 6 bases and J lost 3, with 11 bases in between. The CDR3 length is 13 residues. This chain's CDR3 is CASSLTVDYGYTF. The CDR3 bases are TGTGCCAGCAGCCTGACAGTTGACTATGGCTACACCTTC.

This chain connects TRBV12-3 or TRBV12-4 to TRBJ2-4, with D perhaps matching TRBD2 (6 bases). V lost 3 bases to trimming and J lost 8 bases, with 8 bases between them. This CDR3 spans 12 amino acids. As DNA, the CDR3 is TGTGCCAGCAGTTTTAGGAGGGACATTCAGTACTTC. Amino acids: CASSFRRDIQYF.

This clone was picked up a small number of times. The rearrangement uses TRBV2 and TRBJ1-1; D is unresolved. Germline CDR1 is SNHLY and CDR2 is FYNNEI. The V and J ends lost 6 bases and 0 bases respectively, with 8 bases between them. The CDR3 loop spans 13 amino acids. As DNA, the CDR3 is TGTGCCAGCAGCCCGCGGCTGAACACTGAAGCTTTCTTT. It encodes CASSPRLNTEAFF.